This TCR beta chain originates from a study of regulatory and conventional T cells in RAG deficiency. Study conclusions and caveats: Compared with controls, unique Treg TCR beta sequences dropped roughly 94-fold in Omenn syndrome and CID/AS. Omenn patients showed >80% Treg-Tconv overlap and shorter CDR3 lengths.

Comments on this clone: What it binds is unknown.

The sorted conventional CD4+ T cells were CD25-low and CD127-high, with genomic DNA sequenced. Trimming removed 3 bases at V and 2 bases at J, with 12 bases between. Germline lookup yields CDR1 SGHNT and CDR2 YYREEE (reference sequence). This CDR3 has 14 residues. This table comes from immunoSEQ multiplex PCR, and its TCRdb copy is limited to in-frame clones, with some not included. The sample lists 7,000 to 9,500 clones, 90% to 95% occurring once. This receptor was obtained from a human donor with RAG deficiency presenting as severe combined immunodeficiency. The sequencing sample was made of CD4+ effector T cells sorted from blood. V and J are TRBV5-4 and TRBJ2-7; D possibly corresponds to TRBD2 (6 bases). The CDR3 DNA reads TGTGCCAGCAGCTCGGGGGTCATCCCCTACGAGCAGTACTTC. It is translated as CASSSGVIPYEQYF.